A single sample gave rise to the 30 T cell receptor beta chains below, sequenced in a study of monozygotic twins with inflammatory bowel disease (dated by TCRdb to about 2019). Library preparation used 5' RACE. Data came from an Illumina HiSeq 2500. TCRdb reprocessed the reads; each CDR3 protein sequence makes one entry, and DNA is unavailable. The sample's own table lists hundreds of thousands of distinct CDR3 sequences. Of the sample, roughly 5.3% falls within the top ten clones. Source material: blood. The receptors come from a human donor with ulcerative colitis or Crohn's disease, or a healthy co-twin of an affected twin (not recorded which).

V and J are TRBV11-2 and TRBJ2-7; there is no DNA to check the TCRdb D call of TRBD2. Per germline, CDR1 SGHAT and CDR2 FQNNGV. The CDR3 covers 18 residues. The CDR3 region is CASSPLGTSGPRTYEQYF.

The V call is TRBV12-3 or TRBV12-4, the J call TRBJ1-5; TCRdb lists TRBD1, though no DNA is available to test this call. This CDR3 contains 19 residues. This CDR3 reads CASSLAFPGTGVSNQPQHF.

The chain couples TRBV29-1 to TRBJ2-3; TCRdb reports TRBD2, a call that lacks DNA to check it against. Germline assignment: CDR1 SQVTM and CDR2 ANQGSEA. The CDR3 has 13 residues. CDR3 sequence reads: CSVSGKSTDTQYF.

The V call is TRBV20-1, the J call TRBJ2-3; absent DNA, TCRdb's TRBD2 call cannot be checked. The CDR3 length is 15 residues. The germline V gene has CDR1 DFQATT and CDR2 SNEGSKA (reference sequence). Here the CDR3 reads CSAKKRRRGRDTQYF.

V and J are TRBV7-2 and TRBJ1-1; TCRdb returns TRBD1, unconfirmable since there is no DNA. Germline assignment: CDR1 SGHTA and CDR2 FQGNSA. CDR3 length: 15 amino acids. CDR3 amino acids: CASSVSGTENTEAFF. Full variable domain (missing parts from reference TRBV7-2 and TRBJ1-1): GAGVSQSPSNKVTEKGKDVELRCDPISGHTALYWYRQSLGQGLEFLIYFQGNSAPDKSGLPSDRFSAERTGGSVSTLTIQRTQQEDSAVYLCASSVSGTENTEAFFGQGTRLTVV.

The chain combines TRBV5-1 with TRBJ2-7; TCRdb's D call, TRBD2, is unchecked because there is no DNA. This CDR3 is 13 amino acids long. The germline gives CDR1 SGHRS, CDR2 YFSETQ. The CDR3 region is CASSQGLAREQYF.

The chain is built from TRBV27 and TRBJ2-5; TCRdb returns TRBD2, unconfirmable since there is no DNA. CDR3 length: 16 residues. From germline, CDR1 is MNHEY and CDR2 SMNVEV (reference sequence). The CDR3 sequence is CASSSLPLLDRGTQYF.

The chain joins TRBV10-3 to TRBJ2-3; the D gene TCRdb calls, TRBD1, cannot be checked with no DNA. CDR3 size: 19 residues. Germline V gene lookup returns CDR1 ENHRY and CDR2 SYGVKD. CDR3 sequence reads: CAISALGSGTTVRTDTQYF.

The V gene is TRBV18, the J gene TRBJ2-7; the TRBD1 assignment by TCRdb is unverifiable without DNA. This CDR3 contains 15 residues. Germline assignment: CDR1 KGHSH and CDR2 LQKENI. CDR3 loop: CASSPRQLSSYEQYF.

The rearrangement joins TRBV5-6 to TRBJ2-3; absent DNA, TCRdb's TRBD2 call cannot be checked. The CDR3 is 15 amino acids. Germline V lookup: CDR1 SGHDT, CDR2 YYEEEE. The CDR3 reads CASRLGQRLVHTQYF.

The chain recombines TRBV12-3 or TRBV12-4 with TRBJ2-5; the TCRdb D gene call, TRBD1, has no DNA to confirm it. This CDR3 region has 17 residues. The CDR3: CASTPSRGGVYQETQYF.

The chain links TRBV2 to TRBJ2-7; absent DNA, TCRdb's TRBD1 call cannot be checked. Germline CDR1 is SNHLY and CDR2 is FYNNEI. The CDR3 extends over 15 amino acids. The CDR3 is CASTPERTDSYEQYF.

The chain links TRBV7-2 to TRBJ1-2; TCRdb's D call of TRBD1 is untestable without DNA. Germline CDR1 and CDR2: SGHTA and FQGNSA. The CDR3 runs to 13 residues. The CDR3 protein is CASRPTGGYGYTF.

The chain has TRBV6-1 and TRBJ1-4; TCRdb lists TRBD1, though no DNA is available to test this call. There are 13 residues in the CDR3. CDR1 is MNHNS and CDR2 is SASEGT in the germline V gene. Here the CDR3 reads CASRRGQPEKLFF.

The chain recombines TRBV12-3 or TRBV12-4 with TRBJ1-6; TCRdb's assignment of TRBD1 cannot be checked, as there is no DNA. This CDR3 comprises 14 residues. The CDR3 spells CASSFRTDNSPLHF.

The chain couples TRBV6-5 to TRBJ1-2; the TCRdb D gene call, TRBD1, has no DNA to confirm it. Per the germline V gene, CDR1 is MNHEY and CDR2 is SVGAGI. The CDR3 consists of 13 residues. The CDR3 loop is CASNKQGGHGYTF.

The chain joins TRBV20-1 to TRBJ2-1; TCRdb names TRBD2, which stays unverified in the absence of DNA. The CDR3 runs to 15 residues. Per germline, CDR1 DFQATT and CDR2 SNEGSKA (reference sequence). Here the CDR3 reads CSAREGGRGVNEQFF.

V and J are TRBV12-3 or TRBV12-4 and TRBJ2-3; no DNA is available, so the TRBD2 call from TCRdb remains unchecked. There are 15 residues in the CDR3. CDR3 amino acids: CASTLAGGRADTQYF.

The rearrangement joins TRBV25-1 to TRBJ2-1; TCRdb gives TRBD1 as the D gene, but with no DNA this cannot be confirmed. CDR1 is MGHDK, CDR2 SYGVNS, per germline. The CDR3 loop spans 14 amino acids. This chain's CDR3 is CASSDSDLGGARFF. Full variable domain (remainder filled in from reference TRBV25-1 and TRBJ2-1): EADIYQTPRYLVIGTGKKITLECSQTMGHDKMYWYQQDPGMELHLIHYSYGVNSTEKGDLSSESTVSRIRTEHFPLTLESARPSHTSQYLCASSDSDLGGARFFGPGTRLTVL.

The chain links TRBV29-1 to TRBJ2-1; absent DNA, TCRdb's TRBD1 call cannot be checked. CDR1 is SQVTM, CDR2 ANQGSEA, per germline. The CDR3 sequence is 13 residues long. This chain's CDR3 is CSSLWGAEMTQFF.

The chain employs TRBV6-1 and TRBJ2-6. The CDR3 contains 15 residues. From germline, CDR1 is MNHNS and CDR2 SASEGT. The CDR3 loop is CASSERDSGANVLTF.

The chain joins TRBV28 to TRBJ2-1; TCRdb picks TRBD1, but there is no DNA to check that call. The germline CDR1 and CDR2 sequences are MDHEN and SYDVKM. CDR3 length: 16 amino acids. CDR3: CASTENRGGIYNEQFF.

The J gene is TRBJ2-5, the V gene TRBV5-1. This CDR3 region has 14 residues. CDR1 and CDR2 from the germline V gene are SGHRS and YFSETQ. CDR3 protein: CASSLEPRTETQYF.

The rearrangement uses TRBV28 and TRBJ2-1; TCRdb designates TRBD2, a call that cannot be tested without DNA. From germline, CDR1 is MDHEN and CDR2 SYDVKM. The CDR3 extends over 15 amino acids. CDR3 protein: CASSFGRGRYNEQFF.

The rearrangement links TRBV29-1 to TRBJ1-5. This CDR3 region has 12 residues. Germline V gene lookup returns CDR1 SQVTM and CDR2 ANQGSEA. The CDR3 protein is CSVKDGNQPQHF.

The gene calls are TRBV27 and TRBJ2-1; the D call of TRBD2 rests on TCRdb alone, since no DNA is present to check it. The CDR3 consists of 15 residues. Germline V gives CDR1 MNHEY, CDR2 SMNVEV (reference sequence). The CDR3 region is CASRVAGLSYNEQFF.

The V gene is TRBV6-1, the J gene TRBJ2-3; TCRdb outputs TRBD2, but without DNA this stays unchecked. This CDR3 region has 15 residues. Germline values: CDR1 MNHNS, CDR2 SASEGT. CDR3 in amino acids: CASSDFPSGPDTQYF.

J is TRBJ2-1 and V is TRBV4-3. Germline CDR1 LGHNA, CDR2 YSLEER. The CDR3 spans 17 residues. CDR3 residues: CASSQDNFHTSYNEQFF.

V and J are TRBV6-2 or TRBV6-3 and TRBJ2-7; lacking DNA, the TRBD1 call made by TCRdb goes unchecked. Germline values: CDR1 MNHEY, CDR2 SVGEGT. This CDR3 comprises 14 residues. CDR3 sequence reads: CASTTRTGSYEQYF.

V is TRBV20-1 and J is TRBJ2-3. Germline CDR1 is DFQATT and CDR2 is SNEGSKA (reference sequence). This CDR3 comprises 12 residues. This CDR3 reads CSARFGSDTQYF.